The 14 T cell receptor beta chains presented below share a single source sample, sequenced in a study of blood T cell repertoires in COVID-19. The repertoire was sequenced with immunoSEQ multiplex PCR; TCRdb's copy has only in-frame clones and lacks some. The sample lists some 270,000 clones, 85% occurring once. What was sequenced was PBMCs or T cells enriched from blood (not recorded which). Receptors originate from a woman in her forties or fifties with acute COVID-19.

Many counts were recorded for this clone. The V call is TRBV2, the J call TRBJ2-7; 8 nucleotides line up with TRBD1. CDR3 length: 15 amino acids. Germline assignment: CDR1 SNHLY and CDR2 FYNNEI. The V segment lost 4 bases and the J segment 5 bases; nucleotides outside the gene matches: 10. The DNA for the CDR3 is TGTGCCAGCAGTGGACAGGGGCCTGGACGGCACGAGCAGTACTTC. Translation gives CASSGQGPGRHEQYF.

The chain employs TRBV3-1 (or the pseudogene TRBV3-2) and TRBJ2-5; 15 bases fit TRBD2. This CDR3 spans 17 amino acids. J was trimmed by 6 bases and V by 4 bases; bases with no gene match: 9. Germline lookup yields CDR1 LGHDT and CDR2 YNNKEL (reference sequence). In DNA, the CDR3 is TGTGCCAGCAGCCGAGTCGGACTAGCGGGGGGGCATAAGACCCAGTACTTC. Translated: CASSRVGLAGGHKTQYF.

The chain employs TRBV7-9 and TRBJ2-5; D remains ambiguous. The CDR3 spans 14 residues. Germline assignment: CDR1 SEHNR and CDR2 FQNEAQ (reference sequence). V lost 1 base and J 5 bases, leaving 11 bases between the germline ends. In DNA form, the CDR3 reads TGTGCCAGCAGCTTAGGAACGGTCAGGGAGACCCAGTACTTC. It specifies CASSLGTVRETQYF. Based on the CDR3 plus reference TRBV7-9 and TRBJ2-5, the full variable domain is DTGVSQNPRHKITKRGQNVTFRCDPISEHNRLYWYRQTLGQGPEFLTYFQNEAQLEKSRLLSDRFSAERPKGSFSTLEIQRTEQGDSAMYLCASSLGTVRETQYFGPGTRLLVL.

The CDR3 spells CASSGSGNTGELFF. The CDR3, as DNA: TGCGCCAGCAGCGGTAGCGGAAACACCGGGGAGCTGTTTTTT. V usage is TRBV5-1 and J usage is TRBJ2-2, with D perhaps TRBD2 (6 bases). V was clipped by 4 bases and J by 2 bases, with 9 bases between them. Germline CDR1 and CDR2: SGHRS and YFSETQ. The CDR3 is 14 amino acids.

The chain carries TRBV15 and TRBJ1-3; D is uncertain. CDR1 LNHNV and CDR2 YYDKDF come from the germline V gene (reference sequence). Deletions cut 0 bases from V and 0 bases from J, with 12 bases between. CDR3 length: 17 amino acids. The CDR3 region is CATSRDQVWLSGNTIYF. The CDR3 DNA reads as TGTGCCACCAGCAGAGACCAGGTATGGCTCTCTGGAAACACCATATATTTT.

This clone was picked up many times. The chain uses TRBV25-1 and TRBJ2-3; 7 positions match TRBD1. Germline V CDR1 and CDR2: MGHDK, SYGVNS. With 2 bases clipped from V and 6 bases from J, the junction kept 11 bases outside the gene matches. This CDR3 contains 16 residues. DNA of the CDR3: TGTGCCAGCAGTGAAAACAGGGGCCGTTATATCGATACGCAGTATTTT. This translates into CASSENRGRYIDTQYF. Full variable domain (outside the CDR3, taken from reference TRBV25-1 and TRBJ2-3): EADIYQTPRYLVIGTGKKITLECSQTMGHDKMYWYQQDPGMELHLIHYSYGVNSTEKGDLSSESTVSRIRTEHFPLTLESARPSHTSQYLCASSENRGRYIDTQYFGPGTRLTVL.

In regard to this clone: The same CDR3 can be traced to other DNA sequences in this sample. The chain has TRBV18 and TRBJ2-5; D is unresolved. The CDR3 sequence is 12 residues long. V lost 3 bases to trimming and J lost 2 bases, with 4 bases between them. CDR1 KGHSH and CDR2 LQKENI come from the germline V gene. CDR3 DNA: TGTGCCAGCTCACCCGTACAAGAGACCCAGTACTTC. It translates to CASSPVQETQYF.

DNA of the CDR3: TGTGCCAGCAGCTCGAAACGGGGGCTCCCGGGACAGCCCTCTGGAAACACCATATATTTT. Translating gives CASSSKRGLPGQPSGNTIYF. The V gene is TRBV7-8, the J gene TRBJ1-3; 7 bases are a match to TRBD1. The CDR3 length is 20 residues. Germline CDR1 is SGHVS and CDR2 is FQNEAQ. Trimming cost V 4 bases and J 0 bases; bases outside gene matches: 18. Combining the CDR3 with reference TRBV7-8 and TRBJ1-3 gives the whole variable domain GAGVSQSPRYKVAKRGQDVALRCDPISGHVSLFWYQQALGQGPEFLTYFQNEAQLDKSGLPSDRFFAERPEGSVSTLKIQRTQQEDSAVYLCASSSKRGLPGQPSGNTIYFGEGSWLTVV.

This clone came up many times. The chain joins TRBV14 to TRBJ1-2; D might be TRBD1 (6 bases). Trimming pared 4 bases from V and 4 bases from J, leaving 10 bases between. Germline loops: CDR1 SGHDN, CDR2 FVKESK. The CDR3 is 13 residues long. Here the CDR3 reads CASSRSDSYGYTF. Here the CDR3 DNA reads TGTGCCAGCAGCCGGTCGGACAGCTATGGCTACACCTTC.

This clone was seen a single time. V and J are TRBV5-1 and TRBJ1-6; D is possibly TRBD1 (5 bases). The CDR3 extends over 15 amino acids. Germline CDR1 reads SGHRS; CDR2 reads YFSETQ. The ends were cut back, 0 bases at V and 10 bases at J, with 14 bases in the middle. Written as DNA, the CDR3 is TGCGCCAGCAGCTTGGCCGGGGGGGAAGGCTCACCCCTCCACTTT. Its protein product is CASSLAGGEGSPLHF. Filled out from reference TRBV5-1 and TRBJ1-6, the complete variable domain reads KAGVTQTPRYLIKTRGQQVTLSCSPISGHRSVSWYQQTPGQGLQFLFEYFSETQRNKGNFPGRFSGRQFSNSRSEMNVSTLELGDSALYLCASSLAGGEGSPLHFGNGTRLTVT.

Worth noting for this clone: This specimen includes other DNA sequences encoding the same CDR3. This chain links TRBV6-5 with TRBJ1-1; D uncertain. V dropped 2 bases and J dropped 4 bases, with 8 bases sitting between them. The CDR3 sequence is 13 residues long. Germline-derived CDR1 and CDR2 are MNHEY and SVGAGI. The CDR3 DNA is TGTGCCAGCAGTTACGGTCGGGGCACTGAAGCTTTCTTT. Translation gives CASSYGRGTEAFF.

This CDR3 reads CASSQEENVHYGYTF. The CDR3 DNA sequence: TGTGCCAGCAGCCAAGAAGAGAACGTACACTATGGCTACACCTTC. The rearrangement uses TRBV4-2 and TRBJ1-2; D is unclear. V was pared by 0 bases and J by 3 bases, with 11 bases between. The CDR3 runs to 15 residues. The germline V gene has CDR1 LGHNA and CDR2 YNFKEQ.

The chain carries TRBV13 and TRBJ2-7, with 9 bases identical to TRBD1. CDR1 and CDR2 (germline): PRHDT, FYEKMQ (reference sequence). V shed 2 bases and J 4 bases; nucleotides not matched to a gene: 6. The CDR3 consists of 15 residues. The CDR3 nucleotides are TGTGCCAGCAGCTTAATGGGACAGGGCATGTACGAGCAGTACTTC. Residues: CASSLMGQGMYEQYF.

The rearrangement joins TRBV4-3 to TRBJ2-6, with TRBD1 matching over 7 bases. Germline-derived CDR1 and CDR2 are LGHNA and YSLEER. J lost 0 bases, V lost 0 bases, and 8 bases had no gene match. The CDR3 is 19 amino acids. The CDR3 sequence is CASSQELGTVYSGANVLTF. In DNA, the CDR3 is TGCGCCAGCAGCCAAGAGTTAGGGACAGTTTACTCTGGGGCCAACGTCCTGACTTTC.